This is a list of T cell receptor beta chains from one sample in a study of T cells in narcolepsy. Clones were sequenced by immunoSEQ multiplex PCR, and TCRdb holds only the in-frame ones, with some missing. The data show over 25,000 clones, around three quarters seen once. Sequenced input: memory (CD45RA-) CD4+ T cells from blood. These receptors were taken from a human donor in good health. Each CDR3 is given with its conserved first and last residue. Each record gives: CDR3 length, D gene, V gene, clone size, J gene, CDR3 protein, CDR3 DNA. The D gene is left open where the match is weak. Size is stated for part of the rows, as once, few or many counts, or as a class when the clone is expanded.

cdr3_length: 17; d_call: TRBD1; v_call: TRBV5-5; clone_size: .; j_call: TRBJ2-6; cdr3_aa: CASSFRDSMSGANVLTF; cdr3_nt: TGTGCCAGCAGCTTTAGGGACAGCATGTCTGGGGCCAACGTCCTGACTTTC
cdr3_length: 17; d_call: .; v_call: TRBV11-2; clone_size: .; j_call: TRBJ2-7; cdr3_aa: CASSEKFGQVVAYEQYF; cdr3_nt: TGTGCCAGCAGCGAGAAATTCGGGCAGGTCGTCGCCTACGAGCAGTACTTC
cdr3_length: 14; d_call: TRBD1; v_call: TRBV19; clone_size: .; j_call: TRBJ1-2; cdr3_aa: CASSPGQELYGYTF; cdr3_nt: TGTGCCAGTAGTCCGGGACAGGAACTCTATGGCTACACCTTC
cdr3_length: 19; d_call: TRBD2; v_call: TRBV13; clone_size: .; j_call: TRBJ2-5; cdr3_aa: CASSLVQREGPYWQETQYF; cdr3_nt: TGTGCCAGCAGCTTAGTACAGCGGGAGGGCCCTTACTGGCAAGAGACCCAGTACTTC
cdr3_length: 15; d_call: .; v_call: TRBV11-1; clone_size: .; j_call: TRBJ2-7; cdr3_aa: CASSSDRTSGVEQYF; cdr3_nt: TGTGCCAGCAGCTCGGACCGAACTAGTGGGGTCGAGCAGTACTTC
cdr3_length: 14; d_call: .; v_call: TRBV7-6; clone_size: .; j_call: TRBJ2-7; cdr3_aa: CASSLVPGSYEQYF; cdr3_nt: TGTGCCAGCAGCTTAGTCCCCGGGTCTTACGAGCAGTACTTC
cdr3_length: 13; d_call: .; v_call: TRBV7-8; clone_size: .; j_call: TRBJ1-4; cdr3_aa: CASSMRTAEKLFF; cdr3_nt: TGTGCCAGCAGCATGCGGACAGCTGAAAAACTGTTTTTT
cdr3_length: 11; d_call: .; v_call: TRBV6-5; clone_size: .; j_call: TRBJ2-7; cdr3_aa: CASRFSYEQYF; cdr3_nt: TGTGCCAGCCGATTTTCCTACGAGCAGTACTTC
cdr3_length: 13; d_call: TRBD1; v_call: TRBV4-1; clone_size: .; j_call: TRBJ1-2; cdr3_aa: CASSQQGAHGYTF; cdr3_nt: TGCGCCAGCAGCCAACAGGGGGCGCATGGCTACACCTTC
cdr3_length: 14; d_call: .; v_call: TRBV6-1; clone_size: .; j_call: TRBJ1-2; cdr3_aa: CASSEALRGYGYTF; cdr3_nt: TGTGCCAGCAGTGAAGCTCTCAGGGGCTATGGCTACACCTTC
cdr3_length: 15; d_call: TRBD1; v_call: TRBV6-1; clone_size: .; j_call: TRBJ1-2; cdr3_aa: CASSTDRGRGYGYTF; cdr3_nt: TGTGCCAGCAGTACAGACAGGGGGCGTGGCTATGGCTACACCTTC
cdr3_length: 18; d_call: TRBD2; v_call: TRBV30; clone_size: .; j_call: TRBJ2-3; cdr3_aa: CAWSVSGFLAGDWDTQYF; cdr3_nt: TGTGCCTGGAGTGTATCCGGCTTTCTAGCGGGAGATTGGGATACGCAGTATTTT
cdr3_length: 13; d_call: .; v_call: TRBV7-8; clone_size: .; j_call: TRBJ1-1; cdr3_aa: CASSSNRNTEAFF; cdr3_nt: TGTGCCAGCAGCTCAAACCGGAACACTGAAGCTTTCTTT
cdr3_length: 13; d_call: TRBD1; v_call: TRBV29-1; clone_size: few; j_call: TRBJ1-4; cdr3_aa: CSVEGGGGEKLFF; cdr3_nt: TGCAGCGTTGAAGGAGGGGGCGGTGAAAAACTGTTTTTT
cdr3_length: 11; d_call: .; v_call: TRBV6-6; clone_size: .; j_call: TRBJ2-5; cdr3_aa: CASRWSETQYF; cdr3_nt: TGTGCCAGCAGATGGAGCGAGACCCAGTACTTC
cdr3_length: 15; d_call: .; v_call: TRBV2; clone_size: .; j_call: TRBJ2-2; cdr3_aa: CASSVGTTNTGELFF; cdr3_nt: TGTGCCAGCAGTGTCGGGACCACGAACACCGGGGAGCTGTTTTTT
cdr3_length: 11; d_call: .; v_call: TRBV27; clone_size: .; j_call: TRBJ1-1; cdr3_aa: CASSLRGEAFF; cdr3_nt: TGTGCCAGCAGTTTAAGGGGTGAAGCTTTCTTT
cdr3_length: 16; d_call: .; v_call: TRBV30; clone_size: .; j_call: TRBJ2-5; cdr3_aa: CAWSVSLTTHTETQYF; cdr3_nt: TGTGCCTGGAGTGTATCGCTCACGACACACACGGAGACCCAGTACTTC
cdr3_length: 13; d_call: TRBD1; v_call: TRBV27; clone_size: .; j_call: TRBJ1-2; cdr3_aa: CASSSDRGYGYTF; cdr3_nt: TGTGCCAGCAGTTCGGACAGGGGCTATGGCTACACCTTC
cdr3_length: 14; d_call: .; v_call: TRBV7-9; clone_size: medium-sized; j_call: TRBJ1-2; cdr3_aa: CASSPRGGAYGYTF; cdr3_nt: TGTGCCAGCAGCCCGCGAGGCGGGGCTTATGGCTACACCTTC
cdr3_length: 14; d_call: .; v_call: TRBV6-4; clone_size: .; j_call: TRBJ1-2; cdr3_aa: CASSDSGSAYGYTF; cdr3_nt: TGTGCCAGCAGTGACTCTGGGTCAGCTTATGGCTACACCTTC
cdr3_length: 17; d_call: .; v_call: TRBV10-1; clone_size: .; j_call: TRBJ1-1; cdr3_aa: CASSESLPGTGAEEAFF; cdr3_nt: TGCGCCAGCAGTGAGTCCCTTCCAGGCACCGGAGCAGAGGAAGCTTTCTTT
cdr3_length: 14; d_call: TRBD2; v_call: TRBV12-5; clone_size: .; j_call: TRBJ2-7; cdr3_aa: CASGLSGSPLEQYF; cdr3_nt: TGTGCTAGTGGTCTGAGCGGGAGCCCCCTGGAGCAGTACTTC
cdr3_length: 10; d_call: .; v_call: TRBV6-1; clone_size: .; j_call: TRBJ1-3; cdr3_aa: CASSENTIYF; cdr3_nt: TGTGCCAGCAGTGAAAACACCATATATTTT
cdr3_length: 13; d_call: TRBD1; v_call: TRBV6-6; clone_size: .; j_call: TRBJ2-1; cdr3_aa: CASSYSARQGWFF; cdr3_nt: TGTGCCAGCAGTTACTCCGCGAGACAGGGCTGGTTCTTC
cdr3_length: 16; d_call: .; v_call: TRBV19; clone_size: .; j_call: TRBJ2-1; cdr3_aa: CASSPQRVDSYNEQFF; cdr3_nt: TGTGCCAGTAGTCCCCAGCGGGTAGACTCCTACAATGAGCAGTTCTTC
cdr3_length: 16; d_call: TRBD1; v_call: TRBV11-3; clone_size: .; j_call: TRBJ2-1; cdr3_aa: CASSLDGHLQGNEQFF; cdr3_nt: TGTGCCAGCAGCTTAGATGGTCACCTACAGGGGAATGAGCAGTTCTTC
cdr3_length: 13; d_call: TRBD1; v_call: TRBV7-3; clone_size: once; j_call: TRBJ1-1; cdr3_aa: CASSAKQGSEAFF; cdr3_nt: TGTGCCAGCAGCGCAAAACAGGGGTCTGAAGCTTTCTTT
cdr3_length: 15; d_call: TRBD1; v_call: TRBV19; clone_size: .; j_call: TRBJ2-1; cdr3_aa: CASSPDRGSHNEQFF; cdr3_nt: TGTGCCAGTAGTCCAGACAGGGGATCCCACAATGAGCAGTTCTTC